The 28 T cell receptor beta chains presented below share a single source sample, sequenced in a study of blood T cell repertoires in COVID-19. Profiled with immunoSEQ multiplex PCR; TCRdb holds only in-frame clones, not every one. The sample has 400,000 or so clones; roughly 91% are singletons. The sequenced material came from PBMCs or T cells enriched from blood (not recorded which). Every receptor here comes from a man aged 18 to 30 who had recovered from COVID-19.

The gene calls are TRBV7-9 and TRBJ1-3; D gene ambiguous. Deletions cut 1 base from V and 0 bases from J, with 10 bases between. Looked up from germline, CDR1 is SEHNR and CDR2 is FQNEAQ (reference sequence). This CDR3 contains 16 residues. CDR3 in amino acids: CASSLGGISSGNTIYF. The DNA for the CDR3 is TGTGCCAGCAGCTTAGGAGGGATTAGCTCTGGAAACACCATATATTTT.

CDR3 in amino acids: CASSDGLVGLRETQYF. The CDR3 DNA follows: TGTGCCAGCAGTGATGGACTAGTAGGTCTGCGAGAGACCCAGTACTTC. The V gene is TRBV25-1, the J gene TRBJ2-5, with 7 bases fitting TRBD2. J was trimmed by 4 bases and V by 3 bases; bases with no gene match: 11. CDR1 and CDR2 (germline): MGHDK, SYGVNS. The length of the CDR3 is 16 residues.

J is TRBJ1-2 and V is TRBV10-3, with 7 bases that match TRBD1. This CDR3 has 16 residues. Germline loops: CDR1 ENHRY, CDR2 SYGVKD. V shed 4 bases, J shed 7 bases, and the junction held 15 bases outside the gene matches. CDR3 coding DNA: TGTGCCATCAGTGCCTCTTTGATCGAGGGGGCGCTTGGCTACACCTTC. It specifies CAISASLIEGALGYTF.

V gene TRBV28 combines with J gene TRBJ2-7; weak D call: TRBD1 (8 bases). V was clipped by 6 bases and J by 3 bases, with 15 bases between them. CDR3 length: 14 residues. Germline values: CDR1 MDHEN, CDR2 SYDVKM. CDR3 in amino acids: CASSVTGGVYEQYF. Here the CDR3 DNA reads TGTGCCAGCAGCGTAACAGGGGGGGTCTACGAGCAGTACTTC.

The chain recombines TRBV9 with TRBJ2-7; 12 nucleotides agree with TRBD2. CDR3 length: 16 amino acids. After removal of 4 bases from V and 1 base from J, the junction contained 6 bases not matched to a gene. CDR1 and CDR2 (germline): SGDLS, YYNGEE. The CDR3 loop reads CASSRTSGTLSYEQYF. The CDR3 DNA follows: TGTGCCAGCAGCCGGACTAGCGGGACCCTGTCCTACGAGCAGTACTTC.

The chain has TRBV5-1 and TRBJ1-1; D ambiguous. The CDR3 is 12 amino acids. V was trimmed by 0 bases and J by 7 bases, leaving 7 bases between them. Germline assignment: CDR1 SGHRS and CDR2 YFSETQ. This chain's CDR3 is CASSLVANEAFF. Here the CDR3 DNA reads TGCGCCAGCAGCTTGGTTGCGAATGAAGCTTTCTTT.

The J gene is TRBJ1-5, the V gene TRBV4-1; the match to TRBD1 covers 7 bases. The CDR3 covers 15 residues. V dropped 1 base and J dropped 3; count of bases not matched to a gene: 3. The germline V gene has CDR1 MGHRA and CDR2 YSYEKL. The CDR3 region has the DNA TGCGCCAGCAGCCAAGCGGACAGGAACAATCAGCCCCAGCATTTT. Amino acid sequence: CASSQADRNNQPQHF.

The gene calls are TRBV5-4 and TRBJ1-2; 8 positions agree with TRBD1. V trimming: 4 bases; J trimming: 7 bases; junction bases outside the gene matches: 9. The V gene's germline CDR1 is SGHNT and CDR2 YYREEE (reference sequence). The CDR3 contains 14 residues. CDR3 residues: CASSLDRVPPGYTF. The CDR3 DNA is TGTGCCAGCAGCCTGGACAGGGTCCCCCCTGGCTACACCTTC.

As concerns this clone: At one boundary the junction diverges from the germline segment, which might be a read error. The chain combines TRBV4-1 with TRBJ2-3; the D is unclear. The germline gives CDR1 MGHRA, CDR2 YSYEKL. This CDR3 has 14 amino acids. In DNA, the CDR3 is TGCGCCAGCAGCCAAGATAATTGGTACGAAGCAGCGAGATTT. Amino acid sequence: CASSQDNWYEAARF.

This chain links TRBV7-8 with TRBJ1-3; TRBD1 is a possible D gene (6 bases). V lost 3 bases and J 9 bases, leaving 24 bases between the germline ends. CDR1 is SGHVS, CDR2 FQNEAQ, per germline. The CDR3 sequence is 17 residues long. Written as DNA, the CDR3 is TGTGCCAGCAGCTTCTACCTAGAGACTCAGGGGAGCGGCACCATATATTTT. Translating gives CASSFYLETQGSGTIYF.

This clone was recorded once. V and J are TRBV5-5 and TRBJ1-5; D gene uncertain. Germline-derived CDR1 and CDR2 are SGHKS and YYEKEE (reference sequence). V was trimmed by 4 bases and J by 2 bases, leaving 19 bases between them. The CDR3 sequence is 17 residues long. The DNA for the CDR3 is TGTGCCAGCAGCCCTTCGCCGGGTGAGGGAGGCAATCAGCCCCAGCATTTT. Protein sequence: CASSPSPGEGGNQPQHF.

This clone was counted at least ten times. The chain combines TRBV28 with TRBJ2-3; 11 bases fit TRBD2. J lost 4 bases, V lost 5 bases, and 8 bases had no gene match. CDR1 MDHEN and CDR2 SYDVKM come from the germline V gene. CDR3 length: 16 amino acids. The chain's CDR3 is CASSLLAGADADTQYF. The CDR3 DNA sequence: TGTGCCAGCAGTCTACTAGCGGGGGCGGACGCAGATACGCAGTATTTT. Combining the CDR3 with reference TRBV28 and TRBJ2-3 gives the whole variable domain DVKVTQSSRYLVKRTGEKVFLECVQDMDHENMFWYRQDPGLGLRLIYFSYDVKMKEKGDIPEGYSVSREKKERFSLILESASTNQTSMYLCASSLLAGADADTQYFGPGTRLTVL.

This sequence joins TRBV23-1 and TRBJ1-2, with D hard to call. TRBV23-1 is noted as an ORF with a role that remains uncertain. V gave up 0 bases and J gave up 8 bases, with 13 bases separating them. CDR3 length: 14 amino acids. The CDR3 DNA is TGCGCCAGCAGTCAATCGGTGCCATATGGCGGCTACACCTTC. Its protein product is CASSQSVPYGGYTF.

The rearrangement uses TRBV7-9 and TRBJ2-6; D remains unclear. This CDR3 spans 13 amino acids. Germline V gene lookup returns CDR1 SEHNR and CDR2 FQNEAQ (reference sequence). Trimming pared 8 bases from V and 4 bases from J, leaving 9 bases between. The CDR3 spells CASLLLGANVLTF. The CDR3 nucleotides read TGTGCCAGCCTCCTCTTAGGGGCCAACGTCCTGACTTTC.

V is TRBV5-6 and J is TRBJ2-2; 7 nucleotides line up with TRBD2. The ends lost 0 bases at V and 7 bases at J; junction bases unmatched: 9. CDR3 size: 16 residues. Germline V CDR1 and CDR2: SGHDT, YYEEEE. The CDR3 is CASSLAAGGINGELFF. CDR3 sequence (DNA): TGTGCCAGCAGCTTGGCCGCCGGGGGGATCAACGGGGAGCTGTTTTTT.

This sequence joins TRBV7-8 and TRBJ1-6; 10 nucleotides match TRBD1. V gave up 4 bases and J gave up 10 bases; unmatched junction bases: 4. This CDR3 is built from 14 residues. CDR1 and CDR2 from the germline V gene are SGHVS and FQNEAQ. CDR3 sequence reads: CASSSDRGTSPLHF. CDR3 DNA: TGTGCCAGCAGCTCGGACAGGGGGACCTCACCCCTCCACTTT.

The genes are TRBV30 and TRBJ1-6; weak D call: TRBD1 (6 bases). The length of the CDR3 is 13 residues. Germline V gene data show CDR1 as GTSNPN and CDR2 as SVGIG (reference sequence). V dropped 0 bases and J dropped 10 bases, with 10 bases sitting between them. As DNA, the CDR3 is TGTGCCTGGAGTGTAGGGGGGGGGTCACCCCTCCACTTT. Protein product: CAWSVGGGSPLHF.

The genes are TRBV28 and TRBJ1-5, with 9 bases identical to TRBD1. The CDR3 runs to 15 residues. Germline CDR1 and CDR2: MDHEN and SYDVKM. After removal of 5 bases from V and 8 bases from J, the junction contained 10 bases not matched to a gene. The CDR3 reads CASSGSGQGMEPQHF. DNA of the CDR3: TGTGCCAGCAGTGGATCCGGACAGGGGATGGAGCCCCAGCATTTT.

The rearrangement uses TRBV6-1 and TRBJ1-5, with D uncertain. Looked up from germline, CDR1 is MNHNS and CDR2 is SASEGT. With 3 bases removed from V and 4 bases from J, the gap between germline ends came to 16 bases. This CDR3 region has 16 residues. CDR3 sequence (DNA): TGTGCCAGCAGTGAGGAGGTAAGGCGACTAAATCAGCCCCAGCATTTT. This gives the protein CASSEEVRRLNQPQHF.

V gene TRBV30 combines with J gene TRBJ1-1, with D unresolved. V was shortened by 0 bases and J by 1 base, with 18 bases between the two germline ends. CDR1 and CDR2 (germline): GTSNPN, SVGIG (reference sequence). This CDR3 spans 17 amino acids. For the CDR3, the DNA is TGTGCCTGGAGTGTACCTCAAAGGTCGACGGGGAACACTGAAGCTTTCTTT. Encoded protein: CAWSVPQRSTGNTEAFF.

The gene calls are TRBV19 and TRBJ2-6, with D maybe TRBD1 (6 bases). The germline V gene has CDR1 LNHDA and CDR2 SQIVND (reference sequence). This CDR3 has 15 amino acids. Trimming removed 5 bases from V and 2 bases from J, with 10 bases in between. The CDR3 nucleotides are TGTGCCAGTAGTGGACAGATTCCTGGGGCCAACGTCCTGACTTTC. Amino acids: CASSGQIPGANVLTF.

The V call is TRBV19, the J call TRBJ2-7, with 8 bases aligning to TRBD2. The germline gives CDR1 LNHDA, CDR2 SQIVND (reference sequence). Germline trimming cut 4 bases from V and 5 bases from J; bases unmatched to any gene: 7. The length of the CDR3 is 14 residues. CDR3: CASSKSGRVDEQYF. The CDR3 nucleotides are TGTGCCAGTAGTAAGAGCGGGAGAGTCGACGAGCAGTACTTC.

CDR3 nucleotides: TGTGCCAGCAGTCCGTGGGACAGGAGGAATAGCAATCAGCCCCAGCATTTT. Protein sequence: CASSPWDRRNSNQPQHF. The gene calls are TRBV28 and TRBJ1-5; 8 positions agree with TRBD1. The CDR3 consists of 17 residues. Germline V gives CDR1 MDHEN, CDR2 SYDVKM. V lost 5 bases and J lost 0; bases outside the gene matches: 9.

This chain joins TRBV5-6 and TRBJ2-7; weak D call: TRBD2 (5 bases). Trimming shortened V by 2 bases and J by 1 base, and 13 bases separated the two germline ends. Germline loops: CDR1 SGHDT, CDR2 YYEEEE. This CDR3 has 15 amino acids. The CDR3, as DNA: TGTGCCAGCAGCTTTTCGGGCAGGACTTCCTACGAGCAGTACTTC. Protein: CASSFSGRTSYEQYF.

The rearrangement uses TRBV7-9 and TRBJ1-1, with D perhaps TRBD1 (5 bases). CDR1 and CDR2 (germline): SEHNR, FQNEAQ (reference sequence). V was trimmed by 1 base and J by 4 bases, leaving 13 bases between them. The CDR3 covers 15 residues. The CDR3 sequence: CASSLVAGSATEAFF. In DNA form, the CDR3 reads TGTGCCAGCAGCTTAGTTGCAGGGTCCGCCACTGAAGCTTTCTTT. The entire variable domain, with the rest obtained from reference TRBV7-9 and TRBJ1-1, is as follows: DTGVSQNPRHKITKRGQNVTFRCDPISEHNRLYWYRQTLGQGPEFLTYFQNEAQLEKSRLLSDRFSAERPKGSFSTLEIQRTEQGDSAMYLCASSLVAGSATEAFFGQGTRLTVV.

J is TRBJ1-1 and V is TRBV15; D might be TRBD1 (5 bases). Looked up from germline, CDR1 is LNHNV and CDR2 is YYDKDF (reference sequence). This CDR3 contains 15 residues. V was trimmed by 5 bases and J by 5 bases, leaving 18 bases between them. The CDR3 nucleotides read TGTGCCACCAGCGGCCCTGGGGGGGGTAAAACTGAAGCTTTCTTT. Its protein is CATSGPGGGKTEAFF.

The chain is built from TRBV5-4 and TRBJ2-7; 7 bases align to TRBD1. After removal of 4 bases from V and 3 bases from J, the junction contained 4 bases not matched to a gene. The CDR3 runs to 13 residues. Germline V gene sequence: CDR1 SGHNT, CDR2 YYREEE (reference sequence). CDR3 coding DNA: TGTGCCAGCAGCCTGGGACAGAGCTACGAGCAGTACTTC. It specifies CASSLGQSYEQYF.

The J gene is TRBJ2-5, the V gene TRBV5-4, with 12 bases lining up with TRBD2. V gave up 5 bases and J gave up 4 bases; unmatched junction bases: 6. CDR3 length: 15 amino acids. Germline CDR1 and CDR2: SGHNT and YYREEE (reference sequence). The CDR3 loop reads CASRFGLAGRETQYF. The DNA for the CDR3 is TGTGCCAGCAGGTTTGGACTAGCGGGAAGAGAGACCCAGTACTTC.